Listed here are 15 T cell receptor beta chains from one sample, sequenced in a study of blood T cell repertoires in COVID-19. Clones were sequenced by immunoSEQ multiplex PCR, and TCRdb holds only the in-frame ones, with some missing. The sample yields around 130,000 clones, roughly nine tenths seen once. Input material: peripheral blood. The receptors were sampled from a man in his fifties with active COVID-19.

The chain joins TRBV6-6 to TRBJ2-1; 7 nucleotides align to TRBD2. The V and J ends lost 1 base and 6 bases, in that order; junction bases with no gene match: 6. Germline V lookup: CDR1 MNHNY, CDR2 SVGAGI (reference sequence). The CDR3 is 15 residues long. Here the CDR3 DNA reads TGTGCCAGCAGTTACTGGGGGGGGTCCCTCAATGAGCAGTTCTTC. It translates to CASSYWGGSLNEQFF.

The chain is built from TRBV12-3 or TRBV12-4 and TRBJ1-1; D gene unclear. There are 13 residues in the CDR3. V lost 4 bases and J lost 4, with 10 bases in between. CDR3 nucleotide sequence: TGTGCCAGCAGTTCCGACATTGCCACTGAAGCTTTCTTT. As protein: CASSSDIATEAFF.

This clone was observed a single time. V and J are TRBV5-1 and TRBJ2-1; TRBD2 agrees at 11 bases. Unmatched junction bases numbered 9, after V lost 6 bases and J lost 4 bases. CDR1 and CDR2 (germline): SGHRS, YFSETQ. This CDR3 comprises 16 residues. In DNA form, the CDR3 reads TGCGCCAGCACAAGGGGGACTAGCGGAGCTTACAATGAGCAGTTCTTC. Translating gives CASTRGTSGAYNEQFF.

The V and J genes are TRBV18 and TRBJ1-5; D perhaps matches TRBD1 (5 bases). CDR1 and CDR2 (germline): KGHSH, LQKENI. CDR3 length equals 14 residues. Trimming pared 1 base from V and 4 bases from J, leaving 8 bases between. CDR3 sequence (DNA): TGTGCCAGCTCACCACAGGGGACTAATCAGCCCCAGCATTTT. Its protein is CASSPQGTNQPQHF.

The chain carries TRBV3-1 (or the pseudogene TRBV3-2) and TRBJ1-6, with a weak D call TRBD1 (5 bases). V was trimmed by 8 bases and J by 10 bases, leaving 24 bases between them. The length of the CDR3 is 16 residues. Germline CDR1 is LGHDT and CDR2 is YNNKEL (reference sequence). The CDR3 nucleotides are TGTGCCAGCCGACAGAGGCCCCAGGGTGTTTCCTCACCCCTCCACTTT. Translated, it gives CASRQRPQGVSSPLHF.

The chain recombines TRBV6-6 with TRBJ1-1; tentatively, D is TRBD1 (6 bases). The germline gives CDR1 MNHNY, CDR2 SVGAGI (reference sequence). V dropped 1 base and J dropped 11 bases, with 11 bases sitting between them. The CDR3 runs 12 residues. DNA of the CDR3: TGTGCCAGCAGTTACTACAGGGTAGGTGCTTTCTTT. Its translation: CASSYYRVGAFF.

The chain is built from TRBV5-1 and TRBJ2-2; 11 positions match TRBD2. J was trimmed by 7 bases and V by 1 base; bases with no gene match: 6. Germline CDR1 reads SGHRS; CDR2 reads YFSETQ. The CDR3 contains 16 residues. CDR3 coding DNA: TGCGCCAGCAGCTTGCGAACTAGCGGGAGTTTCGGGGAGCTGTTTTTT. Protein product: CASSLRTSGSFGELFF.

J is TRBJ2-4 and V is TRBV2; 12 nucleotides align to TRBD2. The CDR3 runs 19 residues. Trimming removed 1 base from V and 1 base from J; junction bases left unmatched: 8. Germline CDR1 and CDR2: SNHLY and FYNNEI. CDR3 in DNA: TGTGCCAGCAGTGAAGTTCTAGCGGGGGGGCCAGCGGCCAAAAACATTCAGTACTTC. Amino acid sequence: CASSEVLAGGPAAKNIQYF.

This clone was detected ten times or more. This chain links TRBV12-3 or TRBV12-4 with TRBJ1-1, with D tentatively TRBD1 (5 bases). V lost 5 bases to trimming and J lost 1 base, with 8 bases between them. CDR3 length equals 13 residues. CDR3 sequence: CASSPTGNTEAFF. The CDR3 region has the DNA TGTGCCAGCAGTCCCACAGGGAACACTGAAGCTTTCTTT.

This chain joins TRBV19 and TRBJ1-5; weak D call: TRBD1 (5 bases). The CDR3 covers 14 residues. Trimming shortened V by 5 bases and J by 4 bases, and 12 bases separated the two germline ends. CDR1 and CDR2 (germline): LNHDA, SQIVND (reference sequence). The CDR3 reads CASSFREKNQPQHF. The CDR3, as DNA: TGTGCCAGTAGTTTCAGGGAAAAAAATCAGCCCCAGCATTTT. The full variable domain, rest sourced from reference TRBV19 and TRBJ1-5, is DGGITQSPKYLFRKEGQNVTLSCEQNLNHDAMYWYRQDPGQGLRLIYYSQIVNDFQKGDIAEGYSVSREKKESFPLTVTSAQKNPTAFYLCASSFREKNQPQHFGDGTRLSIL.

The chain couples TRBV4-1 to TRBJ2-3; 8 nucleotides line up with TRBD1. J was trimmed by 1 base and V by 0 bases; bases with no gene match: 9. Germline values: CDR1 MGHRA, CDR2 YSYEKL. This CDR3 region has 18 residues. CDR3 coding DNA: TGCGCCAGCAGCCAAGAACCCCTAAGGACAGGGCGCACAGATACGCAGTATTTT. Its protein product is CASSQEPLRTGRTDTQYF.

This clone appeared once. The chain employs TRBV6-5 and TRBJ1-1; D remains unclear. There are 12 residues in the CDR3. Per the germline V gene, CDR1 is MNHEY and CDR2 is SVGAGI. The V and J ends lost 7 bases and 1 base respectively, with 7 bases between them. The CDR3 here is CASTSSNTEAFF. The DNA of the CDR3 is TGTGCCAGCACCTCCTCGAACACTGAAGCTTTCTTT.

The gene calls are TRBV18 and TRBJ1-1; no clear D gene. V gave up 0 bases and J gave up 0 bases, with 11 bases separating them. The length of the CDR3 is 16 residues. The germline CDR1 and CDR2 sequences are KGHSH and LQKENI. The CDR3 spells CASSPPAFDMNTEAFF. The CDR3 DNA reads as TGTGCCAGCTCACCACCGGCCTTCGACATGAACACTGAAGCTTTCTTT.

The chain is built from TRBV6-2 or TRBV6-3 and TRBJ2-1; 11 positions match TRBD2. The CDR3 length is 16 residues. With V trimmed by 5 bases and J by 4 bases, 7 bases remained unmatched. Per germline, CDR1 MNHEY and CDR2 SVGEGT. CDR3 residues: CASSTDSGRGYNEQFF. The CDR3 nucleotides read TGTGCCAGCAGTACGGATAGCGGGAGGGGATACAATGAGCAGTTCTTC.

In its sample, this clone was seen a few times. The V and J genes are TRBV11-3 and TRBJ2-3, with 7 bases lining up with TRBD1. CDR3 size: 16 residues. Trimming at V came to 1 base and at J to 5 bases, leaving 9 bases not matched to a gene. Germline loops: CDR1 SGHNT, CDR2 YENEEA. The CDR3 region is CASSLGIDRVVDTQYF. The CDR3 DNA sequence: TGTGCCAGCAGCTTAGGGATTGACAGGGTGGTAGATACGCAGTATTTT. The full variable domain, its missing parts supplied by reference TRBV11-3 and TRBJ2-3, is EAGVVQSPRYKIIEKKQPVAFWCNPISGHNTLYWYLQNLGQGPELLIRYENEEAVDDSQLPKDRFSAERLKGVDSTLKIQPAELGDSAVYLCASSLGIDRVVDTQYFGPGTRLTVL.